Presented here are 9 T cell receptor beta chains from one specimen sequenced in a study of early T cells in non-severe SARS-CoV-2 infection (dated by TCRdb to about 2021). To prepare the library, 5' RACE was applied. Sequencing took place on a NextSeq 500. The raw public data were reprocessed by TCRdb itself: fastp quality trimming at Q25, MiXCR clonotype calling, in-frame beta chains only. Entries that share a CDR3 protein sequence are merged under the most common genes and DNA. The sample data list 75,000 to 100,000 distinct CDR3 sequences, and under 15% of these were observed just once. The ten most abundant clones make up about 0.58% of the sample. What was sequenced was whole blood. The origin of the receptors is an adult who was a healthcare worker with PCR-confirmed SARS-CoV-2 infection or an uninfected control (not recorded which).

This clonotype was detected a few times. This rearrangement joins TRBV19 to TRBJ2-5, with 7 positions matching TRBD1. Germline V gene data show CDR1 as LNHDA and CDR2 as SQIVND (reference sequence). There are 15 residues in the CDR3. Trimming removed 2 bases from V and 1 base from J; junction bases left unmatched: 4. The CDR3 here is CASSIMGTAQETQYF. CDR3 nucleotide sequence: TGTGCCAGTAGTATAATGGGGACAGCCCAAGAGACCCAGTACTTC.

This clonotype showed up many times. The CDR3 sequence is CASSPTSGGPRETQYF. CDR3 coding DNA: TGTGCCAGCAGCCCGACTAGCGGGGGGCCTAGAGAGACCCAGTACTTC. The chain is built from TRBV3-1 and TRBJ2-5, with 13 bases matching TRBD2. Germline-derived CDR1 and CDR2 are LGHDT and YNNKEL (reference sequence). The CDR3 has 16 amino acids. The ends lost 4 bases at V and 4 bases at J; junction bases unmatched: 6.

This clonotype was counted between two and nine times. The V call is TRBV18, the J call TRBJ1-5; tentatively, D is TRBD1 (6 bases). The V end was cut by 6 bases, the J end by 4 bases, with 13 bases between. CDR1 is KGHSH and CDR2 is LQKENI in the germline V gene. The CDR3 extends over 14 amino acids. The CDR3 is CASSTGGRNQPQHF. The CDR3 coding sequence is TGTGCCAGCTCGACGGGGGGCCGTAATCAGCCCCAGCATTTT.

This clonotype showed up many times. J is TRBJ2-3 and V is TRBV3-1; the D gene could be TRBD1 or TRBD2 (5 bases each). This CDR3 has 15 residues. Germline CDR1 and CDR2: LGHDT and YNNKEL (reference sequence). V lost 3 bases and J lost 4, with 14 bases in between. CDR3 DNA sequence: TGTGCCAGCAGCCAGGGTAAGGGACGAGCAGATACGCAGTATTTT. Protein: CASSQGKGRADTQYF.

The J gene is TRBJ2-3, the V gene TRBV6-1; D tentatively reads TRBD1 or TRBD2 (7 bases each). CDR3 length: 15 residues. Trimming cost V 4 bases and J 5 bases, with 16 bases left between them. In germline, CDR1 is MNHNS, CDR2 SASEGT. The CDR3 reads CASSGRGGPKDTQYF. CDR3 in DNA: TGTGCCAGCAGTGGCAGGGGGGGGCCAAAAGATACGCAGTATTTT.

A note on this clonotype: A much bigger clone sits one base away, suggesting this may be a read error. The chain employs TRBV12-5 and TRBJ2-1; D not resolved. The germline V gene encodes CDR1 LGHNT and CDR2 FRNRAP. CDR3 length: 12 amino acids. V lost 3 bases to trimming and J lost 5 bases, with 5 bases between them. This CDR3 reads CASGFGNNEQFF. CDR3 bases: TGTGCTAGTGGTTTTGGAAACAATGAGCAGTTCTTC.

This clonotype was picked up many times. The chain carries TRBV27 and TRBJ1-1, with D unresolved. The V end was cut by 5 bases, the J end by 1 base, with 11 bases between. CDR3 size: 14 residues. CDR1 MNHEY and CDR2 SMNVEV come from the germline V gene (reference sequence). The chain's CDR3 is CASSRREANTEAFF. In DNA, the CDR3 is TGTGCCAGCAGTCGCCGGGAGGCGAACACTGAAGCTTTCTTT.

This clonotype has a count of ten or more. The gene calls are TRBV20-1 and TRBJ2-3, with 8 nucleotides matching TRBD2. V shed 6 bases, J shed 2 bases, and the junction held 19 bases outside the gene matches. The CDR3 sequence is 18 residues long. Germline lookup yields CDR1 DFQATT and CDR2 SNEGSKA (reference sequence). The CDR3 loop is CSATGTLSGRGATDTQYF. For the CDR3, the DNA is TGCAGTGCGACCGGGACACTCTCCGGGCGGGGGGCCACAGATACGCAGTATTTT.

This clonotype has only a few counts. The gene calls are TRBV5-5 and TRBJ2-5; a weak D match, TRBD2 (6 bases). Germline V CDR1 and CDR2: SGHKS, YYEKEE (reference sequence). Between the trimmed V and J ends, which lost 1 base and 3 bases, there was a span of 19 bases. The CDR3 consists of 17 residues. CDR3 nucleotide sequence: TGTGCCAGCAGCTTGATCGTTAGTAGCGGCAGAAAAGAGACCCAGTACTTC. Its translation: CASSLIVSSGRKETQYF.